This T cell receptor beta chain was captured by sequencing in a study of CD8+ T cells in alopecia areata. Study in general: Affected scalp percentage gauged treated patients' severity. Study conclusions and caveats: TCR sharing across patients was less clear than in mice, possibly HLA-related. The link between baseline CD8+ expansion and response remains uncertain with one nonresponder.

Treatment denoted: oral pan-JAK inhibitor, 5-10 mg twice daily. The authors extracted RNA and reverse transcribed it into cDNA as the sequencing template. Assay used: immunoSEQ multiplex PCR; TCRdb lists only in-frame clones, some missing. The profile covers 210,000 or so clones, with approximately 72% appearing a single time and roughly 1.2% taken by the ten largest. Germline values: CDR1 MNHEY, CDR2 SMNVEV (reference sequence). Trimming left V 4 bases short and J 6 bases short, with 13 bases between. This CDR3 has 14 amino acids. Details on this clone: Its antigen remains unidentified.

The V gene is TRBV27, the J gene TRBJ2-1; D possibly corresponds to TRBD2 (6 bases). This TCR derives from a human donor with alopecia areata. The material was CD4+ T cells sorted from blood, obtained at week 44, from a patient treated with tofacitinib. The CDR3 coding sequence is TGTGCCAGCAGTTCGACTAGTTTAGGCAATGAGCAGTTCTTC. Protein sequence: CASSSTSLGNEQFF.